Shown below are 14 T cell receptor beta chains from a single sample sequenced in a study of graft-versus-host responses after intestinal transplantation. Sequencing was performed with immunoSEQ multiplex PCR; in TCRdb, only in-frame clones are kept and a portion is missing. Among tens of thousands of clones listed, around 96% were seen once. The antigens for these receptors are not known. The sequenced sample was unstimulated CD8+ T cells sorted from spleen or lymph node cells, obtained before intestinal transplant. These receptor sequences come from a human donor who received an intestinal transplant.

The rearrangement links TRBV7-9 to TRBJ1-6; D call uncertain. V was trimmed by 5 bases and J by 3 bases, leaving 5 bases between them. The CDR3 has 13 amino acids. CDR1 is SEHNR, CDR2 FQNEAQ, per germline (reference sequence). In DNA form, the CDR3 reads TGTGCCAGCAGCGGGGACTATAATTCACCCCTCCACTTT. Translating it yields CASSGDYNSPLHF.

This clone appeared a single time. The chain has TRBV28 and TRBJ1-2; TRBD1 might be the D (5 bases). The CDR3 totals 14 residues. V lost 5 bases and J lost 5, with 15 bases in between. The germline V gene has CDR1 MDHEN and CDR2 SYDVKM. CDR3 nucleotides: TGTGCCAGCAGTATACACAGGATACGATATGGCTACACCTTC. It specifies CASSIHRIRYGYTF.

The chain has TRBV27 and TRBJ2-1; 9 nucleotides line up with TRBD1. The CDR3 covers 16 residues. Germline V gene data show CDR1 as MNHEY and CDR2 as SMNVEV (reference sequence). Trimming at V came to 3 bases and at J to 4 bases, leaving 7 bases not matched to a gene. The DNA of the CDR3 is TGTGCCAGCAGTTTCGCGGACAGGGGAATTTACAATGAGCAGTTCTTC. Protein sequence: CASSFADRGIYNEQFF.

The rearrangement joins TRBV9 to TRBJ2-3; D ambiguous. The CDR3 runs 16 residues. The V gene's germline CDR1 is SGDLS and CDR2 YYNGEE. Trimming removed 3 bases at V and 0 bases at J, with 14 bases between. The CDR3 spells CASSGLLFPSTDTQYF. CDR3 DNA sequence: TGTGCCAGCAGCGGCCTCTTGTTCCCCAGCACAGATACGCAGTATTTT.

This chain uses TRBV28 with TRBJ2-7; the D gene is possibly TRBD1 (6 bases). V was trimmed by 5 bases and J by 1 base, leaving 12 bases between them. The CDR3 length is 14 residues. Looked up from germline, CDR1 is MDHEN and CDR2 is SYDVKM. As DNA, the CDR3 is TGTGCCAGCAGTGACACCAGGGGTTCCTACGAGCAGTACTTC. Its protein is CASSDTRGSYEQYF.

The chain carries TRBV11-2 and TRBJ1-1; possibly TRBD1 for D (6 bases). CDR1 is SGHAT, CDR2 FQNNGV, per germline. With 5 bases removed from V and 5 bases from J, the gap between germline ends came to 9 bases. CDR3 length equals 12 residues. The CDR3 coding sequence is TGTGCCAGCAGCGCAGGGGTAACTGAAGCTTTCTTT. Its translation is CASSAGVTEAFF.

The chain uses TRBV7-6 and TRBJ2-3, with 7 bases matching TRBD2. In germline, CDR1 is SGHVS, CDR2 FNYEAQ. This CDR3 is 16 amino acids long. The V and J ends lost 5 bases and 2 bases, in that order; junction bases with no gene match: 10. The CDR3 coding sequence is TGTGCCAGCAGCCCCTTAGCTAGCGGCGACACAGATACGCAGTATTTT. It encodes CASSPLASGDTDTQYF.

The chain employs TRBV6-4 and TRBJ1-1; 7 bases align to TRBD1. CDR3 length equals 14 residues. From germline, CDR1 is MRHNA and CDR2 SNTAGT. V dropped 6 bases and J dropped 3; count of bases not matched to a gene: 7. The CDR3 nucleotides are TGTGCCAGCAGGTACCTCCAGGGGGACACTGAAGCTTTCTTT. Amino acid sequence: CASRYLQGDTEAFF.

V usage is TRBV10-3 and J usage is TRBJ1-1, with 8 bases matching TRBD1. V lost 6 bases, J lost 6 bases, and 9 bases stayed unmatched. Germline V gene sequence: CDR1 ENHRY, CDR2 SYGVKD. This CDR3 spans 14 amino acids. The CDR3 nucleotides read TGTGCCATCAGCAGATCACAGGGGGGGGCTGAAGCTTTCTTT. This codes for CAISRSQGGAEAFF.

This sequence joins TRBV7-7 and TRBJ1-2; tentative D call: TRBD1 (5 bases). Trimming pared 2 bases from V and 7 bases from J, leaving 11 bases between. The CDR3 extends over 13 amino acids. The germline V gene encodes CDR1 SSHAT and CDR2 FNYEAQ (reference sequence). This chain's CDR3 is CASSLQGGGGYTF. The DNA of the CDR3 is TGTGCCAGCAGCTTACAGGGAGGAGGTGGCTACACCTTC.

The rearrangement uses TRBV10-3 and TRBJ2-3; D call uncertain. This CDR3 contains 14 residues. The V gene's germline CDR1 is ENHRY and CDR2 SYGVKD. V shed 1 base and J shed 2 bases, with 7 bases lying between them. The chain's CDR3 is CAISEWVATDTQYF. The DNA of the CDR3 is TGTGCCATCAGTGAGTGGGTAGCCACAGATACGCAGTATTTT.

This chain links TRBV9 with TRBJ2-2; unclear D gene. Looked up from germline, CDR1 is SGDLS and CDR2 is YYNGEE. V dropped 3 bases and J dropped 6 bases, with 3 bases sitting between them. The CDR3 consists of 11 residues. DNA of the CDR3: TGTGCCAGCAGCGACTCCGGGGAGCTGTTTTTT. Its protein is CASSDSGELFF.

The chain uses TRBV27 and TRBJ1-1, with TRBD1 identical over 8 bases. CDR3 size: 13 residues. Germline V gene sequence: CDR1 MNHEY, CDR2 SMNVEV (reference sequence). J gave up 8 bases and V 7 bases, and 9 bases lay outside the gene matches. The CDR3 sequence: CASNDRGRPEAFF. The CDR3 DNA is TGTGCCAGCAATGACAGGGGACGGCCCGAAGCTTTCTTT.

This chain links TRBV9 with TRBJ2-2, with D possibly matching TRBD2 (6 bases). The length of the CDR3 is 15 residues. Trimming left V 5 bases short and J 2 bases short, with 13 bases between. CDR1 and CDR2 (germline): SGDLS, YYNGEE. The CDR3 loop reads CASRMGTSNTGELFF. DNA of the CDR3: TGTGCCAGCAGAATGGGAACTAGCAACACCGGGGAGCTGTTTTTT.